The source of this T cell receptor beta chain is a study of metastatic and nonmetastatic thyroid tumors. Study-level information: The authors compared repertoires across blood and tumor or nodule tissue from malignant and benign thyroid patients.

Germline V gene data show CDR1 as GTSNPN and CDR2 as SVGIG (reference sequence). The CDR3 runs 14 residues. Between the trimmed V and J ends, which lost 1 base and 4 bases, there was a span of 11 bases. Patients had received no treatment of any kind before thyroid surgery. In the authors' methods: Clinicopathological groups differed in CDR3, with these differences serving to build a distant-metastasis classifier for papillary thyroid cancer. From the PCR reads, TCRdb re-called clones with MiXCR. These V and J calls originate from TCRdb's pipeline instead of the authors' own analysis. The sample lists 15,000 to 20,000 clones, approximately 32% occurring once.

J is TRBJ1-5 and V is TRBV30; D perhaps matches TRBD1 (5 bases). Sequencing was performed on adjacent normal tissue. The sequence was collected from a female donor with papillary thyroid cancer or a benign thyroid nodule (not recorded which). Some clones in this sample may be carry-over from other donors' samples. This chain's CDR3 is CAWSEGTGNQPQHF. CDR3 sequence (DNA): TGTGCCTGGAGTGAAGGGACGGGGAATCAGCCCCAGCATTTT.